These 16 T cell receptor beta chains came from one sample sequenced in a study of blood T cells in healthy people across ages. A sample-barcoded 5' primer and a J-beta primer mix were used in a second PCR of about 6 to 12 cycles. TCRdb analysed the 5' RACE reads with MiXCR anew, one entry per CDR3 protein. The sample lists over 1,300,000 distinct CDR3 sequences; around 59% were seen once. The sequenced sample was blood. These receptor sequences come from a man between 18 and 35 years old in good health.

This clonotype was counted a few times. This rearrangement joins TRBV7-2 to TRBJ2-3; TRBD2 agrees at 11 bases. This CDR3 has 16 residues. The junction had 9 bases not matched to a gene; V was cut back by 5 bases and J by 5 bases. Germline V lookup: CDR1 SGHTA, CDR2 FQGNSA. The CDR3 loop is CASSPSGLAVIDTQYF. The CDR3 coding sequence is TGTGCCAGCAGCCCCTCGGGACTAGCGGTAATAGATACGCAGTATTTT.

The gene calls are TRBV6-6 and TRBJ2-4, with D possibly matching TRBD2 (7 bases). TRBJ2-7 matches the DNA end more closely, so the J call is doubtful. CDR1 is MNHNY, CDR2 SVGAGI, per germline (reference sequence). CDR3 length: 16 residues. The CDR3 DNA is TGTGCCAGCAGTCCCCCGTTGGGCGGGGGCAGAAGCGAGCAGTACTTC. Translating gives CASSPPLGGGRSEQYF.

V usage is TRBV7-2 and J usage is TRBJ2-1; D is possibly TRBD2 (5 bases). Trimming left V 1 base short and J 9 bases short, with 10 bases between. The CDR3 runs to 13 residues. Per germline, CDR1 SGHTA and CDR2 FQGNSA. The CDR3 DNA is TGTGCCAGCAGCTTAGGAGGGTGGGTTGAGCAGTTCTTC. Translated, it gives CASSLGGWVEQFF.

The chain is built from TRBV14 and TRBJ2-3, with TRBD1 identical over 9 bases. The CDR3 consists of 18 residues. Trimming at V came to 4 bases and at J to 5 bases, leaving 16 bases not matched to a gene. In germline, CDR1 is SGHDN, CDR2 FVKESK. The CDR3 DNA is TGTGCCAGCAGCCCACCCCTTAGGACAGGGGTAACTGGAGATACGCAGTATTTT. It specifies CASSPPLRTGVTGDTQYF.

Note on this clonotype: The germline gene is not matched at one end of the junction; a read error may be the cause. V is TRBV20-1 and J is TRBJ2-3; TRBD2 matches 12 bases. CDR1 and CDR2 from the germline V gene are DFQATT and SNEGSKA (reference sequence). The length of the CDR3 is 14 residues. CDR3 protein: CSAQTSGGTDTRYF. The CDR3 bases are TGCAGTGCCCAGACTAGCGGGGGAACAGATACGCGGTATTTT.

The genes are TRBV27 and TRBJ2-5, with 7 bases matching TRBD2. The CDR3 is 16 amino acids. V shed 3 bases and J 5 bases; nucleotides not matched to a gene: 12. Germline V gene sequence: CDR1 MNHEY, CDR2 SMNVEV (reference sequence). The CDR3 DNA sequence: TGTGCCAGCAGTTTCAACGGGGGGTCGGCCAATGAGACCCAGTACTTC. Amino acid sequence: CASSFNGGSANETQYF.

V usage is TRBV15 and J usage is TRBJ2-5; a weak D match, TRBD1 (5 bases). Germline V lookup: CDR1 LNHNV, CDR2 YYDKDF (reference sequence). The CDR3 sequence is 14 residues long. V was shortened by 4 bases and J by 1 base, with 10 bases between the two germline ends. Here the CDR3 DNA reads TGTGCCACCAGCATCGAGCAGGGCCAAGAGACCCAGTACTTC. Translating it yields CATSIEQGQETQYF. The full variable domain, in which reference TRBV15 and TRBJ2-5 provide the parts outside the CDR3, is DAMVIQNPRYQVTQFGKPVTLSCSQTLNHNVMYWYQQKSSQAPKLLFHYYDKDFNNEADTPDNFQSRRPNTSFCFLDIRSPGLGDTAMYLCATSIEQGQETQYFGPGTRLLVL.

V gene TRBV20-1 combines with J gene TRBJ2-1; 10 nucleotides match TRBD2. Germline V lookup: CDR1 DFQATT, CDR2 SNEGSKA (reference sequence). This CDR3 has 14 amino acids. The V and J ends lost 3 bases and 6 bases, in that order; junction bases with no gene match: 5. CDR3 DNA sequence: TGCAGTGCTAGCGTTAGCGGGAGGCCCAATGAGCAGTTCTTC. This sequence encodes CSASVSGRPNEQFF.

The V gene is TRBV9, the J gene TRBJ2-7; D ambiguous. Deletions cut 0 bases from V and 7 bases from J, with 11 bases between. Germline CDR1 and CDR2: SGDLS and YYNGEE. The CDR3 is 13 residues long. The CDR3 nucleotides are TGTGCCAGCAGCGTAGTCTCTGGTGGGGAGCAGTACTTC. Translating gives CASSVVSGGEQYF.

V gene TRBV27 combines with J gene TRBJ2-7; D is unresolved. The CDR3 covers 14 residues. Germline V gives CDR1 MNHEY, CDR2 SMNVEV (reference sequence). Trimming removed 6 bases at V and 2 bases at J, with 14 bases between. This CDR3 reads CASRSNTWAYEQYF. CDR3 nucleotides: TGTGCCAGCAGGTCGAATACATGGGCCTACGAGCAGTACTTC.

This clonotype was observed a single time. This chain connects TRBV7-2 to TRBJ2-7, with D unresolved. CDR1 SGHTA and CDR2 FQGNSA come from the germline V gene. Trimming removed 2 bases from V and 3 bases from J, with 8 bases in between. This CDR3 comprises 13 residues. The CDR3 nucleotides read TGTGCCAGCAGCTTAAGCCTGAACTACGAGCAGTACTTC. It specifies CASSLSLNYEQYF. Full variable domain (outside the CDR3, taken from reference TRBV7-2 and TRBJ2-7): GAGVSQSPSNKVTEKGKDVELRCDPISGHTALYWYRQSLGQGLEFLIYFQGNSAPDKSGLPSDRFSAERTGGSVSTLTIQRTQQEDSAVYLCASSLSLNYEQYFGPGTRLTVT.

This clonotype has a handful of counts. This chain links TRBV4-1 with TRBJ1-1; 8 nucleotides line up with TRBD1. There are 15 residues in the CDR3. Germline lookup yields CDR1 MGHRA and CDR2 YSYEKL. V lost 4 bases to trimming and J lost 1 base; unmatched junction nucleotides: 5. DNA for the CDR3: TGCGCCAGCAGCCGATCAGGGGGCAAGAACACTGAAGCTTTCTTT. It translates to CASSRSGGKNTEAFF.

This chain links TRBV6-6 with TRBJ2-3; TRBD2 matches 7 bases. The V gene end was trimmed by 10 bases and the J gene end by 4 bases; junction bases not matched to a gene: 8. The germline V gene encodes CDR1 MNHNY and CDR2 SVGAGI (reference sequence). This CDR3 comprises 13 residues. The CDR3 DNA reads as TGTGCCACCCTCATGGCGGGGGCAGATACGCAGTATTTT. Protein product: CATLMAGADTQYF.

The chain combines TRBV7-2 with TRBJ2-1; perhaps TRBD1 as D (5 bases). Germline V gene data show CDR1 as SGHTA and CDR2 as FQGNSA. The CDR3 totals 15 residues. V lost 3 bases and J lost 8, with 17 bases in between. The CDR3 spells CASSFDSNWGDEQFF. Here the CDR3 DNA reads TGTGCCAGCAGCTTCGACTCCAATTGGGGCGATGAGCAGTTCTTC.

The chain has TRBV20-1 and TRBJ1-1; D perhaps matches TRBD1 (5 bases). Germline V CDR1 and CDR2: DFQATT, SNEGSKA (reference sequence). The CDR3 has 14 amino acids. V was clipped by 6 bases and J by 5 bases, with 19 bases between them. Here the CDR3 reads CSALDNLGGTEAFF. The CDR3 nucleotides read TGCAGTGCCCTAGACAATCTCGGGGGAACTGAAGCTTTCTTT.

This sequence joins TRBV2 and TRBJ1-5; TRBD1 might be the D (5 bases). V lost 8 bases to trimming and J lost 2 bases, with 16 bases between them. From germline, CDR1 is SNHLY and CDR2 FYNNEI. This CDR3 region has 15 residues. The CDR3 loop is CASGLDSSGNQPQHF. The CDR3 nucleotides are TGTGCCAGCGGCCTCGACAGCAGTGGCAATCAGCCCCAGCATTTT. Looking up the rest from reference TRBV2 and TRBJ1-5 gives the full variable domain: EPEVTQTPSHQVTQMGQEVILRCVPISNHLYFYWYRQILGQKVEFLVSFYNNEISEKSEIFDDQFSVERPDGSNFTLKIRSTKLEDSAMYFCASGLDSSGNQPQHFGDGTRLSIL.